Listed below are T cell receptor beta chains from one sample, sequenced in a study of cytomegalovirus exposure and HLA in healthy donors. Produced via immunoSEQ multiplex PCR; TCRdb's table is partial and in-frame only. Here the sample spans 90,000 to 150,000 clones, over 65% being singletons. Sequenced input: PBMCs. The receptors were gathered from a woman in her twenties or thirties in good health and CMV-seronegative. Each CDR3 is given with its conserved first and last residue. D genes are given only for firm matches. For some rows the clone size is stated as once, few or many, or as a class when expanded; others skip it.

CDR3nt: TGTGCCAGCAGTAAAGAACAGGGGATAGGTCAGGGATACTTC; CDR3aa: CASSKEQGIGQGYF; v_gene: TRBV6-1; abundance: few; j_gene: TRBJ2-7; d_gene: TRBD1
CDR3nt: TGCGCCAGCAGCTCGACAGGGGACACTGAAGCTTTCTTT; CDR3aa: CASSSTGDTEAFF; v_gene: TRBV5-1; abundance: .; j_gene: TRBJ1-1; d_gene: TRBD1
CDR3nt: TGTGCCAGCGGAGATCGGGGTCCCCGCAAGCAGTACTTC; CDR3aa: CASGDRGPRKQYF; v_gene: TRBV6-5; abundance: .; j_gene: TRBJ2-7; d_gene: .
CDR3nt: TGTGCCAGCAGCTTTAGCGGGGGGGCGGTAAATGAGCAGTTCTTC; CDR3aa: CASSFSGGAVNEQFF; v_gene: TRBV5-6; abundance: few; j_gene: TRBJ2-1; d_gene: TRBD2
CDR3nt: TGCGCCAGCAGCCTAGGGACTAGCGGGCAAACTAGCACAGATACGCAGTATTTT; CDR3aa: CASSLGTSGQTSTDTQYF; v_gene: TRBV5-1; abundance: .; j_gene: TRBJ2-3; d_gene: TRBD2
CDR3nt: TGCGCCAGCAGCTTGGCCGAAACGGCCGGGGAGCTGTTTTTT; CDR3aa: CASSLAETAGELFF; v_gene: TRBV5-1; abundance: .; j_gene: TRBJ2-2; d_gene: .
CDR3nt: TGTGCCAGTAGTACTGGGCTTGAGCAGTTCTTC; CDR3aa: CASSTGLEQFF; v_gene: TRBV19; abundance: .; j_gene: TRBJ2-1; d_gene: .
CDR3nt: TGTGCCAGCAGCTGGGGACAGGGGACTTACGAGCAGTACTTC; CDR3aa: CASSWGQGTYEQYF; v_gene: TRBV13; abundance: .; j_gene: TRBJ2-7; d_gene: TRBD1
CDR3nt: TGCGCCAGCAGCCGCGCCGGGGAAGAGACCCAGTACTTC; CDR3aa: CASSRAGEETQYF; v_gene: TRBV5-1; abundance: .; j_gene: TRBJ2-5; d_gene: .
CDR3nt: TGTGCCAGCAGTCCAACGGACAGGGTAGCCTACGAGCAGTACTTC; CDR3aa: CASSPTDRVAYEQYF; v_gene: TRBV5-4; abundance: .; j_gene: TRBJ2-7; d_gene: TRBD1